This TCR beta chain emerged from a study of a mutant IDH1 vaccine in newly diagnosed glioma. Study background: Treated patients had a mean age of approximately 41 years and a sex split that was around 60% male and roughly 40% female. The study held visit V12 at week 35 and visit V13 at week 47.

TCRdb's copy holds only in-frame clones and misses some; the assay was immunoSEQ multiplex PCR. The sample records tens of thousands of clones, around 84% being singletons. This clone is a singleton in its sample. Its antigen remains unidentified. Described time point: week 35, safety follow-up. Doses comprised 300 ug of mutant IDH1 20-mer peptide each, plus topical imiquimod. The clonotype comes from a man younger than 40 with glioma. The sample here was PBMCs, taken from a glioma patient whose treatment included an IDH1 peptide vaccine.

CDR3: CASSLPPDSNQPQHF. As DNA, the CDR3 is TGTGCCAGCAGCTTACCGCCAGATAGCAATCAGCCCCAGCATTTT. The chain carries TRBV5-8 and TRBJ1-5; D gene uncertain. This CDR3 comprises 15 residues. CDR1 SGHTS and CDR2 YDEGEE come from the germline V gene. The germline V and J ends were trimmed by 2 bases and 0 bases, with 9 bases remaining between them.